These 18 T cell receptor beta chains came from one sample sequenced in a study of CD8 T cells in Susac syndrome. Reverse transcription used roughly 0.5 to 1 ug RNA and random hexamers. One entry per CDR3 protein results from TCRdb running MiXCR on the immunoSEQ multiplex PCR reads. In the table there are some 450,000 distinct CDR3 sequences, more than 70% of which are singletons. The specimen was CD8+ T cells from PBMCs. Receptor source: a human donor with multiple sclerosis.

V usage is TRBV5-4 and J usage is TRBJ2-5; D perhaps matches TRBD1 (6 bases). The CDR3 loop spans 16 amino acids. CDR1 is SGHNT, CDR2 YYREEE, per germline (reference sequence). Trimming left V 0 bases short and J 2 bases short, with 14 bases between. CDR3 sequence (DNA): TGTGCCAGCAGCTTGGGGGACACGGGTTTTCAAGAGACCCAGTACTTC. Translated, it gives CASSLGDTGFQETQYF.

The rearrangement uses TRBV5-4 and TRBJ2-3; D gene unclear. The CDR3 consists of 11 residues. Deletions cut 7 bases from V and 0 bases from J, with 3 bases between. CDR1 SGHNT and CDR2 YYREEE come from the germline V gene (reference sequence). The CDR3 sequence is CASASTDTQYF. CDR3 nucleotides: TGTGCCAGCGCTAGCACAGATACGCAGTATTTT.

The genes are TRBV11-2 and TRBJ2-1, with 9 bases lining up with TRBD1. This CDR3 comprises 13 residues. V gave up 4 bases and J gave up 8 bases; unmatched junction bases: 3. CDR1 is SGHAT, CDR2 FQNNGV, per germline. CDR3 coding DNA: TGTGCCAGCAGCTACGGGACAGGGTATGAGCAGTTCTTC. It yields the protein CASSYGTGYEQFF.

This chain links TRBV4-1 with TRBJ1-2; 7 nucleotides line up with TRBD1. The ends lost 3 bases at V and 1 base at J; junction bases unmatched: 5. CDR1 MGHRA and CDR2 YSYEKL come from the germline V gene. This CDR3 contains 15 residues. The CDR3 nucleotides read TGCGCCAGCAGCCATATAGGGGGCATTAACTATGGCTACACCTTC. It specifies CASSHIGGINYGYTF.

J is TRBJ2-2 and V is TRBV11-2; tentative D call: TRBD1 (5 bases). V lost 5 bases, J lost 6 bases, and 16 bases lay in between. This CDR3 region has 15 residues. CDR1 and CDR2 from the germline V gene are SGHAT and FQNNGV. The chain's CDR3 is CASSVNAGSAGELFF. The DNA of the CDR3 is TGTGCCAGCAGCGTAAACGCAGGGTCCGCCGGGGAGCTGTTTTTT. The variable domain in full, with the rest retrieved from reference TRBV11-2 and TRBJ2-2, is EAGVAQSPRYKIIEKRQSVAFWCNPISGHATLYWYQQILGQGPKLLIQFQNNGVVDDSQLPKDRFSAERLKGVDSTLKIQPAKLEDSAVYLCASSVNAGSAGELFFGEGSRLTVL.

This chain links TRBV4-1 with TRBJ2-1; no firm D call. The CDR3 runs to 15 residues. V lost 1 base, J lost 8 bases, and 15 bases lay in between. Per germline, CDR1 MGHRA and CDR2 YSYEKL. CDR3 loop: CASSQGTTHGDEQFF. CDR3 in DNA: TGCGCCAGCAGCCAAGGGACGACCCATGGGGATGAGCAGTTCTTC.

The CDR3 sequence is CASSQAHQGGTEAFF. In DNA form, the CDR3 reads TGCGCCAGCAGCCAAGCTCACCAGGGCGGCACTGAAGCTTTCTTT. The rearrangement joins TRBV4-1 to TRBJ1-1; possibly TRBD1 for D (5 bases). This CDR3 has 15 amino acids. Germline V gives CDR1 MGHRA, CDR2 YSYEKL. Trimming stripped 1 base from V and 4 bases from J, with 13 bases between.

This clonotype was observed a few times. The chain carries TRBV14 and TRBJ2-7, with D perhaps being TRBD1 or TRBD2 (5 bases each). The CDR3 totals 13 residues. V shed 3 bases and J shed 5 bases, with 11 bases lying between them. Germline V gives CDR1 SGHDN, CDR2 FVKESK. The CDR3 sequence: CASSHWDLDEQYF. Here the CDR3 DNA reads TGTGCCAGCAGCCATTGGGACCTCGACGAGCAGTACTTC.

This chain joins TRBV20-1 and TRBJ2-7; 11 bases agree with TRBD1. This CDR3 spans 15 amino acids. Germline lookup yields CDR1 DFQATT and CDR2 SNEGSKA (reference sequence). The ends lost 0 bases at V and 2 bases at J; junction bases unmatched: 3. As DNA, the CDR3 is TGCAGTGCTAGAGATCGGGACAGGGGGACCTACGAGCAGTACTTC. This gives the protein CSARDRDRGTYEQYF.

CDR3 DNA sequence: TGTGCCAGCAGTAGTCAGGGGAACACTGAAGCTTTCTTT. It translates to CASSSQGNTEAFF. The J gene is TRBJ1-1, the V gene TRBV27, with D perhaps matching TRBD1 (5 bases). Trimming took 5 bases from V and 1 from J, leaving 8 bases between them. Germline CDR1 is MNHEY and CDR2 is SMNVEV (reference sequence). The CDR3 covers 13 residues.

This rearrangement joins TRBV4-1 to TRBJ2-1; D is undetermined. Trimming stripped 2 bases from V and 9 bases from J, with 11 bases between. The CDR3 length is 13 residues. Germline lookup yields CDR1 MGHRA and CDR2 YSYEKL. Written as DNA, the CDR3 is TGCGCCAGCAGCCAACCAGTCGCGGTTGAGCAGTTCTTC. The encoded protein is CASSQPVAVEQFF.

The V call is TRBV5-1, the J call TRBJ1-1, with D tentatively TRBD1 (5 bases). The germline CDR1 and CDR2 sequences are SGHRS and YFSETQ. The CDR3 runs to 23 residues. The V and J ends lost 0 bases and 6 bases respectively, with 39 bases between them. DNA for the CDR3: TGCGCCAGCAGCTTGGCCCCATACGACAGAAGCGAGTTTGTTCTCTGTTGCCAACCTGAAGCTTTCTTT. It codes for CASSLAPYDRSEFVLCCQPEAFF.

This chain uses TRBV7-9 with TRBJ2-7, with no clear D. V was pared by 2 bases and J by 2 bases, with 13 bases between. The germline V gene has CDR1 SEHNR and CDR2 FQNEAQ (reference sequence). The CDR3 extends over 15 amino acids. In nucleotides, the CDR3 is TGTGCCAGCAGCTTAACCACCAAAACTCCCTACGAGCAGTACTTC. This gives the protein CASSLTTKTPYEQYF.

The chain combines TRBV6-1 with TRBJ1-2; the D is unclear. CDR3 size: 13 residues. Per germline, CDR1 MNHNS and CDR2 SASEGT. V was trimmed by 10 bases and J by 6 bases, leaving 18 bases between them. The CDR3, as DNA: TGTGCCACTTTCAACGGGATCCAGCATGGCTACACCTTC. Translated: CATFNGIQHGYTF.

V is TRBV6-2 or TRBV6-3 and J is TRBJ2-7; D possibly corresponds to TRBD1 (5 bases). Trimming took 4 bases from V and 7 from J, leaving 17 bases between them. This CDR3 has 14 residues. CDR1 is MNHEY, CDR2 SVGEGT, per germline. In nucleotides, the CDR3 is TGTGCCAGCAGTTGGGCCAATTTGGGGCCGGAGCAGTACTTC. This sequence encodes CASSWANLGPEQYF.

The DNA for the CDR3 is TGTGCCAGCAGTTCCGGACAGGGGGACTACAATGAGCAGTTCTTC. Protein sequence: CASSSGQGDYNEQFF. The chain uses TRBV28 and TRBJ2-1; 10 bases line up with TRBD1. This CDR3 is 15 amino acids long. In germline, CDR1 is MDHEN, CDR2 SYDVKM. Trimming took 4 bases from V and 3 from J; bases not matched to a gene: 3. Full variable domain (rest looked up from reference TRBV28 and TRBJ2-1): DVKVTQSSRYLVKRTGEKVFLECVQDMDHENMFWYRQDPGLGLRLIYFSYDVKMKEKGDIPEGYSVSREKKERFSLILESASTNQTSMYLCASSSGQGDYNEQFFGPGTRLTVL.

The CDR3 bases are TGTGCCTGGAGTATACTGGGGAACACTGAAGCTTTCTTT. This codes for CAWSILGNTEAFF. The chain carries TRBV30 and TRBJ1-1; D unresolved. Trimming stripped 2 bases from V and 1 base from J, with 8 bases between. Germline assignment: CDR1 GTSNPN and CDR2 SVGIG (reference sequence). There are 13 residues in the CDR3.

This clonotype was detected a few times. The rearrangement uses TRBV6-1 and TRBJ2-5; D is tentatively TRBD1 or TRBD2 (5 bases each). The germline gives CDR1 MNHNS, CDR2 SASEGT. This CDR3 is 14 amino acids long. V was shortened by 6 bases and J by 5 bases, with 16 bases between the two germline ends. CDR3 amino acids: CASSQSRGWETQYF. The CDR3, as DNA: TGTGCCAGCAGCCAGTCTCGGGGCTGGGAGACCCAGTACTTC.